This T cell receptor (beta chain) came from a study of T cells in Graves' hyperthyroidism and ophthalmopathy. Amplification of TCR beta CDR3 regions used RNA as the template. In the first-round RT-PCR of the TCR CDR3, the HTBI primer set was used. TCRdb called the multiplex PCR reads again in MiXCR, with one record for every CDR3 protein. The sample holds under 350,000 distinct CDR3 sequences, about a sixth seen once. This clonotype was counted only a few times. CDR3 size: 17 residues. Germline V gene lookup returns CDR1 MGHRA and CDR2 YSYEKL. Unmatched junction bases numbered 9, after V lost 3 bases and J lost 1 base.

Sequencing input: blood. This chain joins TRBV4-1 and TRBJ2-7, with TRBD1 identical over 10 bases. The TCR was taken from a woman in her fifties or sixties with Graves' ophthalmopathy. The CDR3: CASSHRVGTGESYEQYF. The CDR3 nucleotides read TGCGCCAGCAGCCACAGGGTGGGGACAGGGGAATCCTACGAGCAGTACTTC.